Below, 30 T cell receptor beta chains from the same sample are listed, as sequenced in a study of cytomegalovirus exposure and HLA in healthy donors. PCR primers comprised 60 Vbeta and 13 Jbeta primers. Sequencing used immunoSEQ multiplex PCR; TCRdb keeps in-frame clones, though not all of them. The sample lists about 110,000 clones; approximately 76% were seen once. Sequencing was performed on PBMCs. All receptors come from a woman aged 45-60 years in good health and CMV-seropositive.

The genes are TRBV7-2 and TRBJ2-5; 8 nucleotides line up with TRBD1. Unmatched junction bases numbered 9, after V lost 5 bases and J lost 7 bases. Per germline, CDR1 SGHTA and CDR2 FQGNSA. This CDR3 has 14 amino acids. The CDR3 protein is CASSRRQGIGTQYF. The CDR3 DNA reads as TGTGCCAGCAGCCGAAGACAGGGGATTGGGACCCAGTACTTC.

This chain joins TRBV4-2 and TRBJ2-3; tentatively, D is TRBD1 (5 bases). The CDR3 contains 14 residues. V dropped 1 base and J dropped 1 base, with 6 bases sitting between them. Germline loops: CDR1 LGHNA, CDR2 YNFKEQ. The CDR3 nucleotides read TGTGCCAGCAGCCAAGGGGGCGGCACAGATACGCAGTATTTT. Translated, it gives CASSQGGGTDTQYF.

This clone has a handful of counts. V is TRBV29-1 and J is TRBJ1-1; D possibly corresponds to TRBD1 (5 bases). The germline CDR1 and CDR2 sequences are SQVTM and ANQGSEA. V was clipped by 3 bases and J by 0 bases, with 5 bases between them. This CDR3 has 12 residues. This CDR3 reads CSVDRVNTEAFF. The CDR3, as DNA: TGCAGCGTTGACAGGGTGAACACTGAAGCTTTCTTT.

The V gene is TRBV7-9, the J gene TRBJ2-7, with a weak D call TRBD1 (5 bases). Trimming shortened V by 0 bases and J by 2 bases, and 8 bases separated the two germline ends. Germline V CDR1 and CDR2: SEHNR, FQNEAQ (reference sequence). This CDR3 has 14 amino acids. The CDR3 sequence is CASSLAQGTYEQYF. CDR3 bases: TGTGCCAGCAGCTTAGCTCAGGGTACCTACGAGCAGTACTTC.

This clone was found once. The chain carries TRBV9 and TRBJ1-1, with a possible D match to TRBD1 (6 bases). The CDR3 extends over 13 amino acids. The ends were cut back, 0 bases at V and 3 bases at J, with 6 bases in the middle. Germline V CDR1 and CDR2: SGDLS, YYNGEE. DNA for the CDR3: TGTGCCAGCAGCGTAGGACAGGACACTGAAGCTTTCTTT. Amino acid sequence: CASSVGQDTEAFF.

This chain links TRBV25-1 with TRBJ2-1; D is unclear. Germline V CDR1 and CDR2: MGHDK, SYGVNS. The CDR3 sequence is 14 residues long. Trimming took 5 bases from V and 3 from J, leaving 11 bases between them. The CDR3 nucleotides are TGTGCCAGCAGTCCCTCCCGGGTCTACAATGAGCAGTTCTTC. Translated, it gives CASSPSRVYNEQFF.

V is TRBV4-1 and J is TRBJ2-7, with 7 bases identical to TRBD2. The junction had 9 bases not matched to a gene; V was cut back by 3 bases and J by 4 bases. This CDR3 is 15 amino acids long. CDR1 is MGHRA, CDR2 YSYEKL, per germline. CDR3 in DNA: TGCGCCAGCAGCCATCCGGGACGGGAGGTGTACGAGCAGTACTTC. The encoded protein is CASSHPGREVYEQYF.

The chain joins TRBV19 to TRBJ2-1; maybe TRBD1 (5 bases). The CDR3 extends over 16 amino acids. The V gene lost 5 bases and the J gene lost 10 bases, with 24 bases spanning the gap. CDR1 LNHDA and CDR2 SQIVND come from the germline V gene (reference sequence). CDR3 DNA: TGTGCCAGTAGTGCCGACCCAACCAATAGGGGCGACGAGCAGTTCTTC. Amino acid sequence: CASSADPTNRGDEQFF. Full variable domain (remainder filled in from reference TRBV19 and TRBJ2-1): DGGITQSPKYLFRKEGQNVTLSCEQNLNHDAMYWYRQDPGQGLRLIYYSQIVNDFQKGDIAEGYSVSREKKESFPLTVTSAQKNPTAFYLCASSADPTNRGDEQFFGPGTRLTVL.

This clone was seen once. This chain links TRBV6-4 with TRBJ2-3; TRBD2 matches 12 bases. CDR3 size: 17 residues. The ends lost 5 bases at V and 3 bases at J; junction bases unmatched: 9. Germline CDR1 MRHNA, CDR2 SNTAGT. The CDR3 loop is CASSLAPSGGVTDTQYF. In DNA, the CDR3 is TGTGCCAGCAGTCTAGCCCCTAGCGGGGGGGTGACAGATACGCAGTATTTT.

V is TRBV11-1 and J is TRBJ1-2; D is possibly TRBD1 (5 bases). CDR1 SGHAT and CDR2 FQDESV come from the germline V gene (reference sequence). V was pared by 3 bases and J by 13 bases, with 24 bases between. CDR3 length: 15 residues. The CDR3 DNA follows: TGTGCCAGCAGCTTGTCGGCAGGGCCCCAAATCTGGGCCACCTTC. Translating gives CASSLSAGPQIWATF.

This rearrangement joins TRBV11-2 to TRBJ1-3; D call uncertain. CDR3 length: 13 residues. V lost 0 bases and J lost 8, with 8 bases in between. Germline-derived CDR1 and CDR2 are SGHAT and FQNNGV. CDR3 sequence (DNA): TGTGCCAGCAGCTTAGATCCCAGATACACCATATATTTT. This gives the protein CASSLDPRYTIYF.

The gene calls are TRBV9 and TRBJ2-5, with 9 positions matching TRBD2. CDR1 and CDR2 from the germline V gene are SGDLS and YYNGEE. The J segment lost 2 bases and the V segment lost 0 bases, leaving 2 bases of the junction unmatched. The CDR3 has 15 residues. In nucleotides, the CDR3 is TGTGCCAGCAGCGTAGCTAGCGGGGTGCAAGAGACCCAGTACTTC. Residues: CASSVASGVQETQYF.

The V call is TRBV9, the J call TRBJ2-1; unclear D gene. CDR1 and CDR2 from the germline V gene are SGDLS and YYNGEE. Trimming removed 1 base at V and 0 bases at J, with 11 bases between. The CDR3 loop spans 16 amino acids. The CDR3 is CASSVNFGGSYNEQFF. CDR3 sequence (DNA): TGTGCCAGCAGCGTAAACTTTGGCGGCTCCTACAATGAGCAGTTCTTC.

In this sample, this clone turned up a few times. The genes are TRBV23-1 and TRBJ1-5, with a possible D match to TRBD1 (5 bases). TRBV23-1 is an open reading frame whose function is uncertain. The CDR3 consists of 13 residues. Trimming took 9 bases from V and 9 from J, leaving 18 bases between them. For the CDR3, the DNA is TGCGCCAGAACCGACAGAGCAATCAGGCCCCAGCATTTT. It encodes CARTDRAIRPQHF.

V and J are TRBV5-6 and TRBJ1-2, with D possibly being TRBD1 (6 bases). V lost 4 bases and J 7 bases, leaving 14 bases between the germline ends. Germline CDR1 is SGHDT and CDR2 is YYEEEE. The CDR3 has 13 amino acids. The CDR3 loop reads CASSTGQYPGYTF. The CDR3 bases are TGTGCCAGCAGCACCGGACAGTACCCTGGCTACACCTTC.

This clone was counted between two and nine times. For the CDR3, the DNA is TGCGCCAGCAGTCAGACAGGGGGCGAACGGGGCTACACCTTC. Encoded protein: CASSQTGGERGYTF. V and J are TRBV23-1 and TRBJ1-2; 10 nucleotides match TRBD1. Being an ORF, TRBV23-1 has a function that is uncertain. V shed 3 bases and J 8 bases; nucleotides not matched to a gene: 6. This CDR3 has 14 residues.

The chain has TRBV25-1 and TRBJ2-7, with a tentative D call TRBD2 (5 bases). CDR3 length: 15 amino acids. Deletions cut 6 bases from V and 2 bases from J, with 17 bases between. Germline CDR1 MGHDK, CDR2 SYGVNS. CDR3 loop: CASSPMRAGAYEQYF. In DNA, the CDR3 is TGTGCCAGCAGCCCCATGAGGGCCGGGGCCTACGAGCAGTACTTC.

The V call is TRBV2, the J call TRBJ2-5, with D possibly matching TRBD2 (5 bases). Trimming took off 7 bases at V and 1 base at J, with 13 bases between the two ends. The CDR3 loop spans 14 amino acids. Per the germline V gene, CDR1 is SNHLY and CDR2 is FYNNEI. CDR3 coding DNA: TGTGCCAGCAATACGAGGGCGGGCCAAGAGACCCAGTACTTC. This sequence encodes CASNTRAGQETQYF. The whole variable domain, remainder taken from reference TRBV2 and TRBJ2-5, is EPEVTQTPSHQVTQMGQEVILRCVPISNHLYFYWYRQILGQKVEFLVSFYNNEISEKSEIFDDQFSVERPDGSNFTLKIRSTKLEDSAMYFCASNTRAGQETQYFGPGTRLLVL.

The chain combines TRBV5-1 with TRBJ2-2, with 10 bases that match TRBD1. CDR3 length: 15 residues. Trimming at V came to 3 bases and at J to 7 bases, leaving 6 bases not matched to a gene. Germline V lookup: CDR1 SGHRS, CDR2 YFSETQ. CDR3 residues: CASSWDRGDGGELFF. In nucleotides, the CDR3 is TGCGCCAGCAGCTGGGACAGGGGAGATGGCGGGGAGCTGTTTTTT.

The chain recombines TRBV5-6 with TRBJ1-2; D is possibly TRBD1 (5 bases). The germline V gene has CDR1 SGHDT and CDR2 YYEEEE. This CDR3 is built from 12 residues. Trimming took 3 bases from V and 6 from J, leaving 9 bases between them. CDR3 coding DNA: TGTGCCAGCAGCTATGGGGCGGATGGCTACACCTTC. The encoded protein is CASSYGADGYTF.

The chain is built from TRBV10-3 and TRBJ2-5; 7 bases agree with TRBD1. Trimming at V came to 2 bases and at J to 5 bases, leaving 5 bases not matched to a gene. The CDR3 runs to 14 residues. The V gene's germline CDR1 is ENHRY and CDR2 SYGVKD. The CDR3 bases are TGTGCCATCAGTGAGAGGGGGCTCATGGAGACCCAGTACTTC. Translated: CAISERGLMETQYF.

V is TRBV11-2 and J is TRBJ2-5; 11 positions agree with TRBD1. V dropped 5 bases and J dropped 4; count of bases not matched to a gene: 15. The germline gives CDR1 SGHAT, CDR2 FQNNGV. The CDR3 consists of 18 residues. CDR3 in DNA: TGTGCCAGCAGCCACGGGACAGGGGGTCTCGGAATCGGAGAGACCCAGTACTTC. Amino acid sequence: CASSHGTGGLGIGETQYF. The variable domain in full, with the rest retrieved from reference TRBV11-2 and TRBJ2-5, is EAGVAQSPRYKIIEKRQSVAFWCNPISGHATLYWYQQILGQGPKLLIQFQNNGVVDDSQLPKDRFSAERLKGVDSTLKIQPAKLEDSAVYLCASSHGTGGLGIGETQYFGPGTRLLVL.

V and J are TRBV6-5 and TRBJ2-1, with D possibly being TRBD1 (6 bases). Germline assignment: CDR1 MNHEY and CDR2 SVGAGI. The CDR3 has 12 residues. The V end was cut by 6 bases, the J end by 10 bases, with 13 bases between. The CDR3 nucleotides read TGTGCCAGCAGCGGACAGTTCACGGAGCAGTTCTTC. Amino acids: CASSGQFTEQFF.

This chain links TRBV4-3 with TRBJ2-7; perhaps TRBD1 as D (6 bases). V lost 3 bases to trimming and J lost 3 bases, with 24 bases between them. Germline CDR1 reads LGHNA; CDR2 reads YSLEER. The CDR3 totals 18 residues. CDR3 sequence reads: CASSQSTPGPDRFYEQYF. In nucleotides, the CDR3 is TGCGCCAGCAGCCAGAGCACCCCGGGGCCGGACAGATTCTACGAGCAGTACTTC.

The V and J genes are TRBV10-3 and TRBJ1-4, with D perhaps TRBD1 (6 bases). Between the trimmed V and J ends, which lost 4 bases and 5 bases, there was a span of 14 bases. The germline gives CDR1 ENHRY, CDR2 SYGVKD. The CDR3 extends over 15 amino acids. The CDR3 DNA sequence: TGTGCCATCAGTGTGGCCGGGACAAGAAATGAAAAACTGTTTTTT. Encoded protein: CAISVAGTRNEKLFF.

The V and J genes are TRBV14 and TRBJ2-5; 8 bases align to TRBD2. Germline V gives CDR1 SGHDN, CDR2 FVKESK. There are 13 residues in the CDR3. With V trimmed by 1 base and J by 11 bases, 6 bases remained unmatched. The CDR3 is CASSQGGRLEQYF. CDR3 DNA: TGTGCCAGCAGCCAAGGCGGGAGGTTGGAGCAGTACTTC.

This chain joins TRBV7-2 and TRBJ2-5, with 10 positions matching TRBD2. V lost 4 bases to trimming and J lost 5 bases; unmatched junction nucleotides: 7. CDR1 and CDR2 from the germline V gene are SGHTA and FQGNSA. This CDR3 contains 15 residues. For the CDR3, the DNA is TGTGCCAGCAGCTCCGGGACTAGCGTAGGGGAGACCCAGTACTTC. This encodes CASSSGTSVGETQYF.

The CDR3 DNA reads TGTGCCAGCAGCTTATATGGGGGCCCCTACGAGCAGTACTTC. Protein: CASSLYGGPYEQYF. The chain joins TRBV11-2 to TRBJ2-7; weak D call: TRBD1 (6 bases). The V and J ends lost 2 bases and 2 bases respectively, with 10 bases between them. This CDR3 is built from 14 residues. Per germline, CDR1 SGHAT and CDR2 FQNNGV.

The chain recombines TRBV27 with TRBJ1-2, with TRBD1 identical over 10 bases. This CDR3 comprises 14 residues. The trim removed 5 bases at V and 6 bases at J, leaving 6 bases unmatched. The germline CDR1 and CDR2 sequences are MNHEY and SMNVEV (reference sequence). CDR3 sequence (DNA): TGTGCCAGCAGTCGACAGGGGGCTAGGGATGGCTACACCTTC. It translates to CASSRQGARDGYTF.

The gene calls are TRBV12-5 and TRBJ2-1; 16 bases fit TRBD2. The germline gives CDR1 LGHNT, CDR2 FRNRAP. The CDR3 is 16 amino acids. The junction had 7 bases not matched to a gene; V was cut back by 6 bases and J by 8 bases. The CDR3 protein is CASGGGLAGGPDEQFF. The CDR3 DNA reads as TGTGCTAGTGGGGGGGGACTAGCGGGAGGGCCGGATGAGCAGTTCTTC. The variable domain in full, completed from reference TRBV12-5 and TRBJ2-1, reads DARVTQTPRHKVTEMGQEVTMRCQPILGHNTVFWYRQTMMQGLELLAYFRNRAPLDDSGMPKDRFSAEMPDATLATLKIQPSEPRDSAVYFCASGGGLAGGPDEQFFGPGTRLTVL.